Listed below are T cell receptor beta chains from one sample, sequenced in a study of cytomegalovirus exposure and HLA in healthy donors. Profiled with immunoSEQ multiplex PCR; TCRdb holds only in-frame clones, not every one. This sample has about 110,000 clones, with about 80% found just once. The specimen sequenced was PBMCs. The source is a man aged 30 to 39 in good health and CMV-seropositive. Both conserved end residues are part of each CDR3. D genes are given only for firm matches. A row's size may be missing; if present it is once, few, many or a size class.

v_call,j_call,d_call,clone_size,cdr3_aa,cdr3_nt
TRBV4-2,TRBJ2-7,TRBD2,-,CASSHDSSGSSYEQYF,TGTGCCAGCAGCCACGACTCTAGCGGAAGCTCCTACGAGCAGTACTTC
TRBV5-5,TRBJ1-2,-,-,CASSLLSGTNYGYTF,TGTGCCAGCAGCTTGCTCAGCGGTACCAACTATGGCTACACCTTC
TRBV4-3,TRBJ2-3,TRBD2,-,CASRQGPAGTTDTQYF,TGCGCCAGCAGACAAGGTCCAGCGGGGACTACAGATACGCAGTATTTT
TRBV2,TRBJ2-1,TRBD1,-,CASSDDRGSYNEQFF,TGTGCCAGCAGTGACGACAGGGGGTCCTACAATGAGCAGTTCTTC
TRBV5-5,TRBJ1-5,-,-,CASSLTGSNQPQHF,TGTGCCAGCAGCCTTACAGGGTCCAATCAGCCCCAGCATTTT
TRBV15,TRBJ2-3,TRBD2,-,CATSFGLAGGVDTQYF,TGTGCCACCAGCTTCGGACTAGCGGGGGGGGTGGATACGCAGTATTTT
TRBV28,TRBJ1-5,TRBD1,-,CASRPTGFQPQHF,TGTGCCAGCAGGCCGACAGGGTTTCAGCCCCAGCATTTT
TRBV30,TRBJ2-1,TRBD2,-,CAWRGLAQGNEQFF,TGTGCCTGGAGGGGACTAGCGCAGGGCAATGAGCAGTTCTTC
TRBV9,TRBJ1-1,-,-,CASSPGTEAFF,TGTGCCAGCAGCCCCGGGACTGAAGCTTTCTTT
TRBV19,TRBJ1-5,-,once,CASSRRLDNQPQHF,TGTGCCAGTAGTAGGAGGTTGGACAATCAGCCCCAGCATTTT
TRBV11-2,TRBJ1-1,-,-,CASSSWGHLNTEAFF,TGTGCCAGCAGCTCATGGGGACATCTGAACACTGAAGCTTTCTTT
TRBV10-3,TRBJ1-5,-,-,CAISPGVARPQHF,TGTGCCATCAGCCCAGGGGTCGCCCGGCCCCAGCATTTT
TRBV6-5,TRBJ1-1,-,few,CASSQTHRFEAFF,TGTGCCAGCAGTCAAACCCACCGGTTTGAAGCTTTCTTT
TRBV4-1,TRBJ2-7,-,-,CASSQAAPPGRGEQYF,TGCGCCAGCAGCCAAGCCGCCCCCCCTGGTAGGGGTGAGCAGTACTTC
TRBV11-2,TRBJ1-1,TRBD1,-,CASSLGQGDEAFF,TGTGCCAGCAGCTTAGGCCAGGGGGATGAAGCTTTCTTT